Listed below are T cell receptor beta chains from one sample, sequenced in a study of beta chain features in type 1 diabetes. The repertoire was sequenced with immunoSEQ multiplex PCR; TCRdb's copy has only in-frame clones and lacks some. The table has about 22,000 clones, about 58% seen once. Specimen: stem cell memory CD4+ T cells from blood. The source of these receptors is a man between 18 and 35 years old with type 1 diabetes. Both conserved end residues are part of each CDR3. The order of the fields is J gene, V gene, CDR3 length, D gene, clone size, CDR3 protein, CDR3 DNA. The D gene is left open where the match is weak. Clone sizes are given selectively: once, few, many, or a class where the clone is expanded.

TRBJ2-7 TRBV19 15 NA NA CASSYDSREGYEQYF TGTGCCAGTAGTTACGACTCCCGCGAGGGCTACGAGCAGTACTTC
TRBJ2-5 TRBV10-3 14 NA NA CAISAFFEGETQYF TGTGCCATCAGTGCCTTTTTTGAGGGAGAGACCCAGTACTTC
TRBJ2-1 TRBV6-6 15 TRBD1 NA CASSYSGQETNEQFF TGTGCCAGCAGTTACTCGGGACAGGAGACCAATGAGCAGTTCTTC
TRBJ2-2 TRBV30 16 TRBD2 NA CAWSTWEASGTGELFF TGTGCCTGGAGTACGTGGGAAGCTAGCGGCACCGGGGAGCTGTTTTTT
TRBJ1-5 TRBV21-1 15 NA NA CASSKPMNNNQPQHF TGTGCCAGCAGCAAACCCATGAACAATAATCAGCCCCAGCATTTT
TRBJ2-3 TRBV5-1 13 NA NA CASSLGQTDTQYF TGCGCCAGCAGCTTGGGGCAGACAGATACGCAGTATTTT
TRBJ2-6 TRBV18 15 NA once CASSLDFSGANVLTF TGTGCCAGCTCACTCGACTTTTCTGGGGCCAACGTCCTGACTTTC
TRBJ2-3 TRBV9 13 NA NA CASSVRVTGTQYF TGTGCCAGCAGCGTACGCGTTACGGGTACGCAGTATTTT
TRBJ2-5 TRBV5-1 17 NA once CASSLRGRPRNFETQYF TGCGCCAGCAGCTTGAGAGGGAGGCCCCGTAACTTTGAGACCCAGTACTTC
TRBJ1-1 TRBV7-8 14 NA NA CASSFGSGNTEAFF TGTGCCAGCAGCTTTGGCAGTGGGAACACTGAAGCTTTCTTT
TRBJ2-1 TRBV28 16 TRBD2 few CASSSTSALVYNEQFF TGTGCCAGCAGTTCCACTAGCGCCCTCGTCTACAATGAGCAGTTCTTC
TRBJ1-2 TRBV28 14 NA NA CASRLAGGAYGYTF TGTGCCAGCAGATTAGCAGGAGGGGCCTATGGCTACACCTTC
TRBJ1-3 TRBV5-1 14 NA NA CASSLDGLGNTIYF TGCGCCAGCAGCTTGGACGGACTTGGAAACACCATATATTTT
TRBJ2-7 TRBV6-5 15 NA NA CASLPSDMARHEQYF TGTGCCAGCTTGCCCTCGGACATGGCACGCCACGAGCAGTACTTC
TRBJ2-1 TRBV30 14 TRBD2 NA CAWTLAGRGNEQFF TGTGCCTGGACACTAGCGGGGAGGGGAAATGAGCAGTTCTTC
TRBJ1-5 TRBV7-8 18 NA NA CASSVDRSGRVGNQPQHF TGTGCCAGCAGCGTTGATCGATCCGGCAGGGTTGGCAATCAGCCCCAGCATTTT
TRBJ2-5 TRBV18 13 NA NA CASSLVPQETQYF TGTGCCAGCTCCCTCGTTCCCCAAGAGACCCAGTACTTC
TRBJ2-1 TRBV6-5 14 TRBD2 NA CASSLQRGMDEQFF TGTGCCAGCAGCTTACAGCGGGGGATGGATGAGCAGTTCTTC
TRBJ2-1 TRBV4-1 14 TRBD1 NA CASSRGQGYNEQFF TGCGCCAGCAGCCGTGGACAGGGCTACAATGAGCAGTTCTTC
TRBJ2-7 TRBV2 16 NA NA CASSAQSLASSYEQYF TGTGCCAGCAGTGCGCAGTCGTTGGCCAGCTCCTACGAGCAGTACTTC
TRBJ2-5 TRBV5-1 16 NA NA CASSLTIGGPQETQYF TGCGCCAGCAGCTTGACGATAGGCGGTCCCCAAGAGACCCAGTACTTC
TRBJ2-2 TRBV5-5 14 NA few CASSLEASSGELFF TGTGCCAGCAGCTTGGAAGCTAGCTCCGGGGAGCTGTTTTTT
TRBJ2-3 TRBV9 16 TRBD2 NA CASSVFSGGVGDTQYF TGTGCCAGCAGCGTCTTTAGCGGGGGGGTCGGGGATACGCAGTATTTT
TRBJ1-2 TRBV6-1 15 NA NA CASSEAAGVHYGYTF TGTGCCAGCAGTGAAGCGGCAGGGGTTCACTATGGCTACACCTTC
TRBJ2-3 TRBV5-4 16 TRBD2 once CASSSGLAGGSDTQYF TGTGCCAGCAGCTCGGGACTAGCGGGAGGTTCAGATACGCAGTATTTT
TRBJ2-1 TRBV4-3 16 NA few CASSQDYRGAYNEQFF TGCGCCAGCAGCCAAGATTATCGGGGGGCGTACAATGAGCAGTTCTTC
TRBJ2-1 TRBV12-1 16 NA NA CASSATLVGSGNEQFF NA
TRBJ1-2 TRBV7-2 14 NA NA CASSLAATNYGYTF TGTGCCAGCAGCCTTGCGGCTACTAACTATGGCTACACCTTC
TRBJ2-1 TRBV18 14 NA few CASSLAGRPSEQFF TGTGCCAGCTCACTGGCGGGCCGCCCAAGTGAGCAGTTCTTC
TRBJ1-1 TRBV27 15 NA NA CASRKVYRAGTEAFF TGTGCCAGCAGGAAGGTGTACAGGGCGGGCACTGAAGCTTTCTTT
TRBJ2-5 TRBV11-2 14 NA NA CASSPVTGRETQYF TGTGCCAGCAGCCCGGTGACAGGGAGGGAGACCCAGTACTTC
TRBJ2-2 TRBV27 14 TRBD1 few CASRGTGGTGELFF TGTGCCAGCAGAGGGACAGGGGGCACCGGGGAGCTGTTTTTT
TRBJ1-6 TRBV18 16 NA NA CASSPGRSSYNSPLHF TGTGCCAGCTCACCGGGCAGAAGCTCCTATAATTCACCCCTCCACTTT
TRBJ2-7 TRBV7-9 16 NA NA CASSLVRDNHFYEQYF TGTGCCAGCAGCTTAGTGAGGGACAACCACTTCTACGAGCAGTACTTC
TRBJ2-7 TRBV10-3 14 TRBD1 NA CAIRGQGGNHEQYF TGTGCCATCCGCGGACAGGGTGGAAATCACGAGCAGTACTTC
TRBJ1-2 TRBV18 14 NA NA CASSPMDTPYGYTF TGTGCCAGCTCACCGATGGACACCCCCTATGGCTACACCTTC
TRBJ2-5 TRBV18 14 TRBD1 NA CASSPRDSQETQYF TGTGCCAGCTCACCTCGGGACAGCCAAGAGACCCAGTACTTC
TRBJ2-7 TRBV7-2 14 NA NA CASSSRRGRYEQYF TGTGCCAGCAGCTCCAGGAGGGGGCGCTACGAGCAGTACTTC
TRBJ2-1 TRBV4-2 16 TRBD2 few CASSRESGGTYNEQFF TGTGCCAGCAGCCGGGAAAGCGGGGGAACCTACAATGAGCAGTTCTTC